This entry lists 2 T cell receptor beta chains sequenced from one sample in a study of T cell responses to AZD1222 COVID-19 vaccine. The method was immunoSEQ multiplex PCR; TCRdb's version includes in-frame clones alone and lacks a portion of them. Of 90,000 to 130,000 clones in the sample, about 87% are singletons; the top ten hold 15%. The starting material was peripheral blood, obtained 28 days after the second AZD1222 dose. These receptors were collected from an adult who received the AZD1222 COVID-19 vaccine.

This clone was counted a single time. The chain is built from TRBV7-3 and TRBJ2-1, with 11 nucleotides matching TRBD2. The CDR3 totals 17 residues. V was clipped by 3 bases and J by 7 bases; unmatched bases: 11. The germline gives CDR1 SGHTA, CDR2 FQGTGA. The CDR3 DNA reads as TGTGCCAGCAGCTTCATAGGTCTAGCGGGGGGCAGTAATGAGCAGTTCTTC. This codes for CASSFIGLAGGSNEQFF.

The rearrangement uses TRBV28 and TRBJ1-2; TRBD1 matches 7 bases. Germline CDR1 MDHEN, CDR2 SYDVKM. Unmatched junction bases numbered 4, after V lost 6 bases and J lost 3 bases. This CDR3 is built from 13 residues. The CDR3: CASRQGMDYGYTF. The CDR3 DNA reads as TGTGCCAGCAGACAGGGGATGGACTATGGCTACACCTTC.